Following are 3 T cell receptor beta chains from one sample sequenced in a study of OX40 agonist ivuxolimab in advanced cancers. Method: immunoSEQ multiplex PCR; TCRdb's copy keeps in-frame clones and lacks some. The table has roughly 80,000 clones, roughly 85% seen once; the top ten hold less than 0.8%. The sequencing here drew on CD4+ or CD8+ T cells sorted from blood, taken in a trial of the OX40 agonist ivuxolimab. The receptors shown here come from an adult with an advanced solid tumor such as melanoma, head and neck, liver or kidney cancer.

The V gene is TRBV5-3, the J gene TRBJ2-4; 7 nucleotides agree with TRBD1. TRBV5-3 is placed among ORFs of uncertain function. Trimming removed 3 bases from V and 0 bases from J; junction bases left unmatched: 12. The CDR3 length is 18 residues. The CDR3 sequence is CARSCRDRKELAKNIQYF. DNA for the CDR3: TGTGCCAGAAGCTGCCGGGACAGAAAAGAATTAGCCAAAAACATTCAGTACTTC.

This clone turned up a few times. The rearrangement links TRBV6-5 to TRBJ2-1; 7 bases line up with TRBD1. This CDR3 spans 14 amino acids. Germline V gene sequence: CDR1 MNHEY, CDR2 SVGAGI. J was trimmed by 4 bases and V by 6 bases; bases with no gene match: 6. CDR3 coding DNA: TGTGCCAGCAGGACCGAGGGACAGTACAATGAGCAGTTCTTC. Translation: CASRTEGQYNEQFF.

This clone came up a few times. CDR3: CASSQVAGPTEAFF. CDR3 nucleotides: TGTGCCAGCAGCCAAGTAGCCGGGCCCACTGAAGCTTTCTTT. The rearrangement links TRBV14 to TRBJ1-1; D is undetermined. Germline CDR1 reads SGHDN; CDR2 reads FVKESK. CDR3 size: 14 residues. Trimming removed 1 base from V and 4 bases from J, with 10 bases in between.